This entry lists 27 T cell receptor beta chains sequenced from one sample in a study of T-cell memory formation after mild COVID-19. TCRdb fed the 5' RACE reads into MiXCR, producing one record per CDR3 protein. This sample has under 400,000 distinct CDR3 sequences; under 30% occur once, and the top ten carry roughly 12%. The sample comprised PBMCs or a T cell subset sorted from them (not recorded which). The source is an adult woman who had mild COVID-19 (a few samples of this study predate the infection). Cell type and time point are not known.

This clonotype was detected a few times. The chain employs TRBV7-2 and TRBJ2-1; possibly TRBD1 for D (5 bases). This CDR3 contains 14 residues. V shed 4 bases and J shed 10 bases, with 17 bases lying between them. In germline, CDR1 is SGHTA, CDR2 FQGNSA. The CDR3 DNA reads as TGTGCCAGCAGCTATCATGGGGCTACTCAGGAGCAGTTCTTC. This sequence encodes CASSYHGATQEQFF.

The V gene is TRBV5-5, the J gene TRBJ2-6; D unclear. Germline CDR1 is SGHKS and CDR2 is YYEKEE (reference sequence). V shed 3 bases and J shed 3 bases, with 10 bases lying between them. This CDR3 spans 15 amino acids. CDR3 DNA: TGTGCCAGCAGCTCCCTCACCAGTGGGGCCAACGTCCTGACTTTC. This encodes CASSSLTSGANVLTF.

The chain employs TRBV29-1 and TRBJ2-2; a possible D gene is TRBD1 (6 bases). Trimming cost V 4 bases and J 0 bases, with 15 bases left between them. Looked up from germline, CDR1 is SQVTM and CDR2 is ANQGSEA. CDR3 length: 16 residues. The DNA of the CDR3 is TGCAGCGTTGGGGACAAAGGGCTCCCGAACACCGGGGAGCTGTTTTTT. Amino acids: CSVGDKGLPNTGELFF.

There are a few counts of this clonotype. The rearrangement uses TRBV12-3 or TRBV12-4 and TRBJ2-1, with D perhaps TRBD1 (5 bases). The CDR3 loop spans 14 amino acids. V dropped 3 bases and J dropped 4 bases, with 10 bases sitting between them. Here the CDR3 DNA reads TGTGCCAGCAGTTTGAGGAAGGGGTACAATGAGCAGTTCTTC. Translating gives CASSLRKGYNEQFF.

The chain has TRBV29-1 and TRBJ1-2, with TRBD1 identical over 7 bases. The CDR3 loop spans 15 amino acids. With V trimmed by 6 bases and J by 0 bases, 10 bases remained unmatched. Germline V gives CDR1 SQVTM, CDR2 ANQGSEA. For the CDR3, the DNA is TGCAGCGTAGACACCGGGACAGCCTCTAACTATGGCTACACCTTC. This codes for CSVDTGTASNYGYTF.

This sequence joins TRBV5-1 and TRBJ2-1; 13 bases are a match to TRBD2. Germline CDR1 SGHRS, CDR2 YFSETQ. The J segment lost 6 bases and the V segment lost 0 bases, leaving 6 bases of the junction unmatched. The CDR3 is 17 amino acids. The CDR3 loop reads CASSLEPRTSGGNEQFF. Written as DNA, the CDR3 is TGCGCCAGCAGCTTGGAACCTCGGACTAGCGGGGGCAATGAGCAGTTCTTC.

DNA of the CDR3: TGTGCCAGCAGCTTATATACGACAGCAGATACGCAGTATTTT. This encodes CASSLYTTADTQYF. The chain links TRBV5-4 to TRBJ2-3; tentatively, D is TRBD1 (5 bases). This CDR3 has 14 amino acids. V shed 2 bases and J shed 4 bases, with 11 bases lying between them. From germline, CDR1 is SGHNT and CDR2 YYREEE (reference sequence).

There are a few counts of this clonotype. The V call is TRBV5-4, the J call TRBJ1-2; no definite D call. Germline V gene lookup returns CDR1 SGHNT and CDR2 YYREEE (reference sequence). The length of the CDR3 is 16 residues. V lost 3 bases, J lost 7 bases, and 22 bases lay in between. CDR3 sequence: CASSSASALDGGGYTF. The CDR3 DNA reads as TGTGCCAGCAGCTCCGCCAGTGCCCTTGACGGTGGTGGCTACACCTTC.

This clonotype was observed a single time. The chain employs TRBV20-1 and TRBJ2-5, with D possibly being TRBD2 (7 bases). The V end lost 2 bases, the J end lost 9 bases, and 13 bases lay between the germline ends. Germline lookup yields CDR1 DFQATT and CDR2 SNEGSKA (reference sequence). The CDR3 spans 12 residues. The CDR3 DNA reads TGCAGTGCTAGATCCGAAGGGGGGGCCCAGTACTTC. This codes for CSARSEGGAQYF.

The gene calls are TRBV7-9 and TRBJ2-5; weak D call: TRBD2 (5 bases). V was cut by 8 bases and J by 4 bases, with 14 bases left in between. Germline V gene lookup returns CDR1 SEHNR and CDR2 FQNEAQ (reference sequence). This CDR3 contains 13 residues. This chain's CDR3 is CASATGSRETQYF. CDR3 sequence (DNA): TGTGCCAGCGCTACGGGGTCCAGAGAGACCCAGTACTTC.

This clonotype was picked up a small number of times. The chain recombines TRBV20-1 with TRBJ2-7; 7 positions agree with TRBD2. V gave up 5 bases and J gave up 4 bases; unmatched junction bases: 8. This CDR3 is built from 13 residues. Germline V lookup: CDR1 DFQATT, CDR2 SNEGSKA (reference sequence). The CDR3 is CSAGKRDPYEQYF. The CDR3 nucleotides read TGCAGTGCTGGGAAGCGGGATCCTTACGAGCAGTACTTC.

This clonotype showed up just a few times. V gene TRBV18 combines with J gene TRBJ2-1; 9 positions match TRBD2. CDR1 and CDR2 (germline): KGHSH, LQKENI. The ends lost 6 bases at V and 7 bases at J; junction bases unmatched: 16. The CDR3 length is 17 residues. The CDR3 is CASSPSSSLAGRNEQFF. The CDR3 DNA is TGTGCCAGCTCCCCATCCTCGTCCCTAGCGGGAAGGAATGAGCAGTTCTTC.

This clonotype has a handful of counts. The DNA for the CDR3 is TGTGCCAGCAGCTCGGGGCGGGGCCCCCACGAGCAGTACTTC. As protein: CASSSGRGPHEQYF. This rearrangement joins TRBV7-9 to TRBJ2-7; tentatively, D is TRBD2 (6 bases). V dropped 4 bases and J dropped 5 bases, with 15 bases sitting between them. CDR3 length: 14 amino acids. Germline V gene lookup returns CDR1 SEHNR and CDR2 FQNEAQ (reference sequence).

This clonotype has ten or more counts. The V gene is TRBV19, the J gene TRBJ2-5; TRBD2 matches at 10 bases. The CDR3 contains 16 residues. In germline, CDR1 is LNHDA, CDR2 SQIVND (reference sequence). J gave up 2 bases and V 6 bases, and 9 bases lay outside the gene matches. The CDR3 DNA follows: TGTGCCAGTAGCTGGGGGAGACTAGCGGGTCAAGAGACCCAGTACTTC. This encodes CASSWGRLAGQETQYF. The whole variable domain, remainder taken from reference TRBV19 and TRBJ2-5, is DGGITQSPKYLFRKEGQNVTLSCEQNLNHDAMYWYRQDPGQGLRLIYYSQIVNDFQKGDIAEGYSVSREKKESFPLTVTSAQKNPTAFYLCASSWGRLAGQETQYFGPGTRLLVL.

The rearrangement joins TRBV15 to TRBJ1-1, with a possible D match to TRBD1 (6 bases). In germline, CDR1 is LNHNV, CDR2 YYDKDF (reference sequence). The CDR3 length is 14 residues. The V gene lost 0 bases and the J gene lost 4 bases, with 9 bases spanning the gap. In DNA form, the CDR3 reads TGTGCCACCAGCAGAGACAGGGGTGCCACTGAAGCTTTCTTT. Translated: CATSRDRGATEAFF.

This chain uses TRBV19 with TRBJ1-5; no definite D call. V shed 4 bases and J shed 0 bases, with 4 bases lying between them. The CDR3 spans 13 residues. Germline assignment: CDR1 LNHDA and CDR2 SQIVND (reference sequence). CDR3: CASSNPSNQPQHF. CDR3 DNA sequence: TGTGCCAGTAGTAATCCTAGCAATCAGCCCCAGCATTTT.

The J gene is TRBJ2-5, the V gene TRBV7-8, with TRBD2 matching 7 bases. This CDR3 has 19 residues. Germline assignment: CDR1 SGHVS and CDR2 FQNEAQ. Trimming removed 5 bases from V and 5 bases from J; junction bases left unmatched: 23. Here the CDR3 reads CASSPTLPYFGGREETQYF. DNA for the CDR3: TGTGCCAGCAGCCCGACACTCCCCTACTTTGGGGGGAGGGAGGAGACCCAGTACTTC. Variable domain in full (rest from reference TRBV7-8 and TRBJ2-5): GAGVSQSPRYKVAKRGQDVALRCDPISGHVSLFWYQQALGQGPEFLTYFQNEAQLDKSGLPSDRFFAERPEGSVSTLKIQRTQQEDSAVYLCASSPTLPYFGGREETQYFGPGTRLLVL.

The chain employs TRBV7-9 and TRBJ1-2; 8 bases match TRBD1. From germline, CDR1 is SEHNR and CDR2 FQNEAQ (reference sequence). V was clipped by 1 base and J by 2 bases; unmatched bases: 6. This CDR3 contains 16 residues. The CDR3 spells CASSLVGQGLNYGYTF. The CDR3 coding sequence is TGTGCCAGCAGCTTAGTCGGACAGGGTCTCAACTATGGCTACACCTTC.

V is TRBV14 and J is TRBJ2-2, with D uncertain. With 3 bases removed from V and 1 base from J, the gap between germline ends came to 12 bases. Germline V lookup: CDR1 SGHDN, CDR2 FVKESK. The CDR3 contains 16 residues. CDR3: CASSHFVGVNTGELFF. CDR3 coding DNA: TGTGCCAGCAGCCACTTCGTAGGAGTGAACACCGGGGAGCTGTTTTTT.

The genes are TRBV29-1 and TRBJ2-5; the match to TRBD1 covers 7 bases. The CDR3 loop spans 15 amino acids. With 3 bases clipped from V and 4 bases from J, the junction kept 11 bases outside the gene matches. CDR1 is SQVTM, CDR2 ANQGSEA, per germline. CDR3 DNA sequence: TGCAGCGTTGAGCCAACGACAGGGATCAGAGAGACCCAGTACTTC. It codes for CSVEPTTGIRETQYF.

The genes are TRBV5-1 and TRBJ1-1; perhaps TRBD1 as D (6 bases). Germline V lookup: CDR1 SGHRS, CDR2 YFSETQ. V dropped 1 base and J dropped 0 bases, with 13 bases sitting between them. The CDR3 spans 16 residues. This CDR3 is CASSLSQGGMNTEAFF. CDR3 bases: TGCGCCAGCAGCTTGTCACAGGGAGGGATGAACACTGAAGCTTTCTTT.

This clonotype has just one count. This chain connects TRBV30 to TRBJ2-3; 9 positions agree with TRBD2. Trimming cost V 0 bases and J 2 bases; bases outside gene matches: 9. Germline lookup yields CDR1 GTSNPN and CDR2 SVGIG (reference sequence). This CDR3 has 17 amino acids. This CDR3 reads CAWSVRVAGDLTDTQYF. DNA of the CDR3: TGTGCCTGGAGTGTAAGAGTAGCGGGGGACCTCACAGATACGCAGTATTTT. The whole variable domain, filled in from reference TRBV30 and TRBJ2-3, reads SQTIHQWPATLVQPVGSPLSLECTVEGTSNPNLYWYRQAAGRGLQLLFYSVGIGQISSEVPQNLSASRPQDRQFILSSKKLLLSDSGFYLCAWSVRVAGDLTDTQYFGPGTRLTVL.

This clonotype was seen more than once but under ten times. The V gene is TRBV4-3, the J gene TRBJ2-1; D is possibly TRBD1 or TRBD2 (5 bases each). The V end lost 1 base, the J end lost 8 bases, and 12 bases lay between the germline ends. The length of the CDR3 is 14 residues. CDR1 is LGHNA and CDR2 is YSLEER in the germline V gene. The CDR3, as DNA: TGCGCCAGCAGCCAAGTCCGGGACCCCCATGAGCAGTTCTTC. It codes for CASSQVRDPHEQFF.

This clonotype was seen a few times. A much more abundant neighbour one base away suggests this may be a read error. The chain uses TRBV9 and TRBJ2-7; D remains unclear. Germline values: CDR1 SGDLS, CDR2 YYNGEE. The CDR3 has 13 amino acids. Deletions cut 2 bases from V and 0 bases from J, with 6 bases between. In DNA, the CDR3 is TGTGCCAGCAGCGTGGGTAGCTCCTACGAGCAGTACTTC. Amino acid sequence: CASSVGSSYEQYF.

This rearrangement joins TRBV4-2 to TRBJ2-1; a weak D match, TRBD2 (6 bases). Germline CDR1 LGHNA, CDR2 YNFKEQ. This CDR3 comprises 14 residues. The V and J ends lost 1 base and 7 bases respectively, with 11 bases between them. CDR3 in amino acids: CASSQAGARNEQFF. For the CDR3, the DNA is TGTGCCAGCAGCCAAGCGGGAGCCCGGAATGAGCAGTTCTTC.

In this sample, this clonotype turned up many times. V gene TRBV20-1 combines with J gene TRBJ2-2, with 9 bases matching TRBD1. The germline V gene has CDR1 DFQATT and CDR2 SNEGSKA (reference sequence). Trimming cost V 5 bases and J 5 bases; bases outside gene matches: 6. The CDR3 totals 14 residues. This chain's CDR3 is CSAQPGQGTGELFF. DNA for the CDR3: TGCAGTGCTCAACCGGGACAGGGAACCGGGGAGCTGTTTTTT.

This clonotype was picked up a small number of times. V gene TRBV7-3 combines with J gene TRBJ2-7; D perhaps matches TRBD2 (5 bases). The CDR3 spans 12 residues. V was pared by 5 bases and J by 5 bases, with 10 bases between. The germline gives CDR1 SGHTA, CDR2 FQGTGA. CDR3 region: CASSTGVDEQYF. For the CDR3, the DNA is TGTGCCAGCAGCACCGGGGTTGACGAGCAGTACTTC.